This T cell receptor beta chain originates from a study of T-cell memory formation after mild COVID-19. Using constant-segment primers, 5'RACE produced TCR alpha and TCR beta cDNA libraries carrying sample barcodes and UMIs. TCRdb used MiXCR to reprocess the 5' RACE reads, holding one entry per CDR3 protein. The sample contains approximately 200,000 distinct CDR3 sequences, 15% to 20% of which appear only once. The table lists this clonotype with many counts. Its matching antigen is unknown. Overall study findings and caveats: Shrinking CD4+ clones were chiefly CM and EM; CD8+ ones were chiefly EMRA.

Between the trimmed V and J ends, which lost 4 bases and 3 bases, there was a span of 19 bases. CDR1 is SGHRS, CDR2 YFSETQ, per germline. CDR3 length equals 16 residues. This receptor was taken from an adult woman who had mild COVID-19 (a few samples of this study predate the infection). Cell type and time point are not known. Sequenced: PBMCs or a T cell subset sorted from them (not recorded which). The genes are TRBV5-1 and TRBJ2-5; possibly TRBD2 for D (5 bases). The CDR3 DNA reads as TGCGCCAGCAGCCCTGGAGGTGCAGGTACTGAAGAGACCCAGTACTTC. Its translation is CASSPGGAGTEETQYF.